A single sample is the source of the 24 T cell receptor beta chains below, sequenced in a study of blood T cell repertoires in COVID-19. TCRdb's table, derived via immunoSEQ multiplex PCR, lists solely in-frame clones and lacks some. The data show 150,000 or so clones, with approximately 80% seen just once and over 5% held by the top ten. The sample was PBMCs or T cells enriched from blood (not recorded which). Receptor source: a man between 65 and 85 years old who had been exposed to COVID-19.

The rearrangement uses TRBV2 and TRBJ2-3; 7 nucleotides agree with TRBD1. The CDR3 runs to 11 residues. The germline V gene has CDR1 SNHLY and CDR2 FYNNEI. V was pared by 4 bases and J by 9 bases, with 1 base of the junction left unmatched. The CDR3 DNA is TGTGCCAGCAGTGGACAGGGAACGCAGTATTTT. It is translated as CASSGQGTQYF.

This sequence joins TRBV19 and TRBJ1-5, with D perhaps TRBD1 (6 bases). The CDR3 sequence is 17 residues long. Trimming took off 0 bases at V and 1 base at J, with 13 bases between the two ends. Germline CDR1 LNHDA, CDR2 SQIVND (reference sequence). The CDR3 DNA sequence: TGTGCCAGTAGTATAGATCTGAGGGGACAAAGCAATCAGCCCCAGCATTTT. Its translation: CASSIDLRGQSNQPQHF.

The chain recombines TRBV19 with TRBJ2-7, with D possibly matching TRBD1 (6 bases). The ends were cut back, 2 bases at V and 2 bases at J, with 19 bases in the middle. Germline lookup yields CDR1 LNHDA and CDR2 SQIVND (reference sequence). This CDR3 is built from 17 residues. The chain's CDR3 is CASSIFAVGGGTYEQYF. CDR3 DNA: TGTGCCAGTAGTATATTTGCCGTTGGGGGCGGAACCTACGAGCAGTACTTC.

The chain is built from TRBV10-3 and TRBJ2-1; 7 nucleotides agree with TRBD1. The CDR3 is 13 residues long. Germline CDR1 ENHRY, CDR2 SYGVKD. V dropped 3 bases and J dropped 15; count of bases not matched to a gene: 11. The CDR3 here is CAISEPGGAGGFF. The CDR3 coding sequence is TGTGCCATCAGTGAACCTGGCGGAGCAGGGGGGTTCTTC.

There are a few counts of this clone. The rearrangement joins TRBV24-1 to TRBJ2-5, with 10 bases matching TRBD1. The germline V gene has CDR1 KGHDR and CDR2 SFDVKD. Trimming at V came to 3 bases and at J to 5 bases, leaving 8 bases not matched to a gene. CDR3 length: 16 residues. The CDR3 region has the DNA TGTGCCACCAGTGATACCCGACAGGGGGCCCGGGAGACCCAGTACTTC. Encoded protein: CATSDTRQGARETQYF.

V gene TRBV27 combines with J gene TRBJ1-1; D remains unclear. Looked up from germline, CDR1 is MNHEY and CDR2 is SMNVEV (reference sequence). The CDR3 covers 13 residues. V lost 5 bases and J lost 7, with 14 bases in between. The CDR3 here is CASSPRRAIEAFF. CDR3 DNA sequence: TGTGCCAGCAGTCCCCGAAGAGCAATTGAAGCTTTCTTT.

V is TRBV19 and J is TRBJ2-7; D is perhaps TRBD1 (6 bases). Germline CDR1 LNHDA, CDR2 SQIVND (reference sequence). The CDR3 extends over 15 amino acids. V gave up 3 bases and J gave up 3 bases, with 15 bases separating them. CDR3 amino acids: CASSIGRGWGYEQYF. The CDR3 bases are TGTGCCAGTAGTATCGGTAGGGGGTGGGGCTACGAGCAGTACTTC.

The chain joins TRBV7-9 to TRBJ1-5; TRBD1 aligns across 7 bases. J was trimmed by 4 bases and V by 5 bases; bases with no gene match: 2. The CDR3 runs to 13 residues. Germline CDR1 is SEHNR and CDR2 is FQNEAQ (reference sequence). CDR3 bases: TGTGCCAGCAGCGCGACAGGGAATCAGCCCCAGCATTTT. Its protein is CASSATGNQPQHF.

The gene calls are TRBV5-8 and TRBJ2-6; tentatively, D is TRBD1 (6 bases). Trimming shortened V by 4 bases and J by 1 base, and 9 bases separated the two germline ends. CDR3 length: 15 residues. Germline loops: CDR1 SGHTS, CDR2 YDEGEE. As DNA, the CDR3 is TGTGCCAGCAGCGGGGGCTGGTCTGGGGCCAACGTCCTGACTTTC. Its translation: CASSGGWSGANVLTF.

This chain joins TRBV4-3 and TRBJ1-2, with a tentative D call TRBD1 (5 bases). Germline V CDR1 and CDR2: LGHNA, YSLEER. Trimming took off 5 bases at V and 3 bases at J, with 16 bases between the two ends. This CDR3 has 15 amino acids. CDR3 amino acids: CASSSRREYDYGYTF. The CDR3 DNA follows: TGCGCCAGCAGCTCACGCAGGGAATACGACTATGGCTACACCTTC.

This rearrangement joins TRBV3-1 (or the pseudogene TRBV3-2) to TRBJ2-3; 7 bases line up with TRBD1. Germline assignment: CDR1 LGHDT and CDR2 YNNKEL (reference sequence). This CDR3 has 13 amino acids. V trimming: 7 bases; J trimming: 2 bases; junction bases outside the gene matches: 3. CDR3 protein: CASNRGITDTQYF. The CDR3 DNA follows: TGTGCCAGCAACAGGGGTATCACAGATACGCAGTATTTT.

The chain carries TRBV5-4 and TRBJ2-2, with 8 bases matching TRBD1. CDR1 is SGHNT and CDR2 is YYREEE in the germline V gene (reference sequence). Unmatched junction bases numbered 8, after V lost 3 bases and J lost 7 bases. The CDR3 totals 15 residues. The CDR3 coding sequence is TGTGCCAGCAGCTCGGGGCAGGGGGCTATCGGGGAGCTGTTTTTT. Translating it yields CASSSGQGAIGELFF.

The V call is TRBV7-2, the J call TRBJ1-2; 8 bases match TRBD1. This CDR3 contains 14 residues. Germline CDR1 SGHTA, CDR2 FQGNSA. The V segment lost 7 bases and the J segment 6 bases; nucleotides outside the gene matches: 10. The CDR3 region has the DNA TGTGCCAGCACCCTAGTCGGACAGGGAAATGGCTACACCTTC. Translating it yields CASTLVGQGNGYTF.

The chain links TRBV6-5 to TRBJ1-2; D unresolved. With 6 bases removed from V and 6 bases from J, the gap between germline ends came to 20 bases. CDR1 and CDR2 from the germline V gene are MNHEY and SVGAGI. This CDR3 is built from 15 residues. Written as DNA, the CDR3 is TGTGCCAGCAGCCTCCTGGCGACAAGTCTGCATGGCTACACCTTC. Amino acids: CASSLLATSLHGYTF.

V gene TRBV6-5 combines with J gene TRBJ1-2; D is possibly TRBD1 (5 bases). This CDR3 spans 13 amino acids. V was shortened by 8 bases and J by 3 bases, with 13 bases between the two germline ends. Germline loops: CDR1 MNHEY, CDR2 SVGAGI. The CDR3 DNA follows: TGTGCCAGCGACTCGGGAGGGGACTATGGCTACACCTTC. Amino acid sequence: CASDSGGDYGYTF.

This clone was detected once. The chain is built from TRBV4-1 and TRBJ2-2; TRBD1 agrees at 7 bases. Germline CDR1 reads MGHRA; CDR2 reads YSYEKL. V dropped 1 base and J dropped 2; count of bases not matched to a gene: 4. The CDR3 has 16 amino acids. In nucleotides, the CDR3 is TGCGCCAGCAGCCAAGGGGGACAGTTAAACACCGGGGAGCTGTTTTTT. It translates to CASSQGGQLNTGELFF.

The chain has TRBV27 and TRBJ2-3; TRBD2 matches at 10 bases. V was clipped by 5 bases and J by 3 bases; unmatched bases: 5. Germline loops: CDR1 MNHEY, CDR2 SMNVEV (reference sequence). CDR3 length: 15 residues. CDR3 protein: CASSPTSGTTDTQYF. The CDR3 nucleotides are TGTGCCAGCAGTCCCACTAGCGGGACGACAGATACGCAGTATTTT.

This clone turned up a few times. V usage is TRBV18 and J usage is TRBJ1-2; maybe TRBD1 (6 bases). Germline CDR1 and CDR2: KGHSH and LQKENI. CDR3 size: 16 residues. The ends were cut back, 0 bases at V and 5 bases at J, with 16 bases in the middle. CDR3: CASSPPHGGQSYGYTF. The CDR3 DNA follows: TGTGCCAGCTCACCACCTCACGGGGGGCAATCATATGGCTACACCTTC.

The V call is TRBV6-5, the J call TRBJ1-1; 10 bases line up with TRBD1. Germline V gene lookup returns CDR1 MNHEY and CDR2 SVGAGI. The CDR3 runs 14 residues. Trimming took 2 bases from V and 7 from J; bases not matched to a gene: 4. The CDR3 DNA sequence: TGTGCCAGCAGTTACACGGGACAGGGGCTTGAAGCTTTCTTT. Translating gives CASSYTGQGLEAFF.

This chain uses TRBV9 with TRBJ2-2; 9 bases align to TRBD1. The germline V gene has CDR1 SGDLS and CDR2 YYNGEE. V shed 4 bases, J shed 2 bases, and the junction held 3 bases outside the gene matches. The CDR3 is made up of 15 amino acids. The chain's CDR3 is CASSLQGANTGELFF. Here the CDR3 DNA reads TGTGCCAGCAGCCTACAGGGGGCAAACACCGGGGAGCTGTTTTTT.

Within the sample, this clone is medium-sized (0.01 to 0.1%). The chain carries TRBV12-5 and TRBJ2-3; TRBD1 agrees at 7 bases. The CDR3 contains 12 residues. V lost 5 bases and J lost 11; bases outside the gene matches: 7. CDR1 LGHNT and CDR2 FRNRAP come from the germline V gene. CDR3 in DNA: TGTGCTAGTGGTATCACAGGGGCAGTGCAGTATTTT. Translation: CASGITGAVQYF.

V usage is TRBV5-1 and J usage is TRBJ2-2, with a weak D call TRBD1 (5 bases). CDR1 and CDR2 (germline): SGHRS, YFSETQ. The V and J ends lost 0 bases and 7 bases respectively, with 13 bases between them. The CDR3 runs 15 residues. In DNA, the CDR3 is TGCGCCAGCAGCTTGGGCCAGGGCCGTATCGGGGAGCTGTTTTTT. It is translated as CASSLGQGRIGELFF.

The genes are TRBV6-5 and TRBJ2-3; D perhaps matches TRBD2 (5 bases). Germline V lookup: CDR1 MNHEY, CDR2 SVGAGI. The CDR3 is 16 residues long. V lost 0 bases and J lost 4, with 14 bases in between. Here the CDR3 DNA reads TGTGCCAGCAGTTACTCTCCCGGAGGAGGACCAGATACGCAGTATTTT. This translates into CASSYSPGGGPDTQYF.

This CDR3 is CASSSGQGSRGYTF. The CDR3 region has the DNA TGTGCCAGCAGTTCCGGACAGGGGAGTCGTGGCTACACCTTC. The chain has TRBV28 and TRBJ1-2, with 9 bases identical to TRBD1. The CDR3 has 14 amino acids. Germline lookup yields CDR1 MDHEN and CDR2 SYDVKM. V lost 4 bases and J lost 7; bases outside the gene matches: 7.